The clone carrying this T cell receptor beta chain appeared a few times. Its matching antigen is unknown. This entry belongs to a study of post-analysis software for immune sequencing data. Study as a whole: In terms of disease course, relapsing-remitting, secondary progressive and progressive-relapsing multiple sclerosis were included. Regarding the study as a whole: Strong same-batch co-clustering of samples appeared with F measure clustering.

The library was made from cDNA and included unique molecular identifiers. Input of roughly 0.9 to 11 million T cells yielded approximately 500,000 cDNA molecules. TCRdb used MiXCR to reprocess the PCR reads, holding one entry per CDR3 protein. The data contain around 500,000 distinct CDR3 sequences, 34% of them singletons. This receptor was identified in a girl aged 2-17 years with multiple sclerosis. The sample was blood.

The CDR3 sequence is CASSPGRGRKYGEAFF. The DNA for the CDR3 is TGTGCCAGCAGTCCCGGGAGGGGGCGCAAATATGGTGAAGCTTTCTTT. The V gene is TRBV11-2, the J gene TRBJ1-1; 7 bases are shared with TRBD1. This CDR3 has 16 amino acids. Germline V gene data show CDR1 as SGHAT and CDR2 as FQNNGV. Trimming removed 6 bases from V and 7 bases from J; junction bases left unmatched: 17.